This T cell receptor beta chain was retrieved from a study of blood T cell repertoires in COVID-19. Study-level information: COVID-19 samples, acute and convalescent, were from the United States, Italy and Spain. PBMCs, B-cell-depleted T cells, or T cells provided the cDNA or gDNA that made up the material.

Trimming cost V 3 bases and J 2 bases; bases outside gene matches: 7. The CDR3 is 15 residues long. Per the germline V gene, CDR1 is LNHDA and CDR2 is SQIVND (reference sequence). Original processing methods: For nucleated cells, counts were estimated from reference gene primer amplification. Profiling relied on immunoSEQ multiplex PCR, and the TCRdb table lists in-frame clones only, not all of them. V, J and clone size are those of that table, while D and trimming were read from the DNA. The table has 200,000 or so clones, about 88% seen once. Seattle-derived patients entered the study during active infection and were followed longitudinally.

The receptor comes from a man aged 50-60 years with COVID-19, enrolled during active disease. The rearrangement links TRBV19 to TRBJ2-7, with 7 bases identical to TRBD2. The specimen was peripheral blood. The CDR3 nucleotides read TGTGCCAGTAGTATGGGGGGGGGTCCGACCTACGAGCAGTACTTC. It encodes CASSMGGGPTYEQYF.